The rows below give T cell receptor beta chains drawn from one sample of a study of blood T cell repertoires in COVID-19. Using immunoSEQ multiplex PCR, the repertoire was profiled, and TCRdb retains in-frame clones only, with some absent. The sample lists approximately 140,000 clones; roughly 76% were seen once. Sequenced: peripheral blood. The receptor set was obtained from a human donor with acute or convalescent COVID-19. The donor label of this sample is uncertain. CDR3s include the opening cysteine and the closing phenylalanine or tryptophan. D genes are given only for firm matches. For some rows the clone size is stated as once, few or many, or as a class when expanded; others skip it.

j_gene: TRBJ1-2; abundance: -; d_gene: -; v_gene: TRBV27; CDR3aa: CASSKGRMIKGGYTF; CDR3nt: TGTGCCAGCAGTAAAGGGAGAATGATCAAGGGTGGCTACACCTTC
j_gene: TRBJ2-5; abundance: few; d_gene: -; v_gene: TRBV9; CDR3aa: CASSVGSVTGPGETQYF; CDR3nt: TGTGCCAGCAGCGTAGGATCCGTAACAGGGCCGGGAGAGACCCAGTACTTC
j_gene: TRBJ2-2; abundance: once; d_gene: TRBD2; v_gene: TRBV24-1; CDR3aa: CATSDLIGEGNTGELFF; CDR3nt: TGTGCCACCAGTGATTTGATTGGGGAGGGGAACACCGGGGAGCTGTTTTTT
j_gene: TRBJ1-2; abundance: -; d_gene: -; v_gene: TRBV1; CDR3aa: CTSSQETGVDYGYTF; CDR3nt: TGCACCAGCAGCCAGGAGACAGGGGTCGACTATGGCTACACCTTC
j_gene: TRBJ1-5; abundance: few; d_gene: TRBD1; v_gene: TRBV5-5; CDR3aa: CASSATGGSLGPQHF; CDR3nt: TGTGCCAGCAGCGCGACAGGGGGCTCCTTAGGGCCCCAGCATTTT
j_gene: TRBJ1-2; abundance: once; d_gene: TRBD1; v_gene: TRBV6-5; CDR3aa: CASRRGQGVGYGYTF; CDR3nt: TGTGCCAGCAGGCGTGGACAGGGGGTCGGTTATGGCTACACCTTC
j_gene: TRBJ1-4; abundance: -; d_gene: -; v_gene: TRBV12-3/TRBV12-4; CDR3aa: CASSTLEREKLFF; CDR3nt: TGTGCCAGCAGTACGCTTGAGCGGGAAAAACTGTTTTTT
j_gene: TRBJ2-6; abundance: few; d_gene: -; v_gene: TRBV6-5; CDR3aa: CASSLDISGANVLTF; CDR3nt: TGTGCCAGCAGTCTTGACATCTCTGGGGCCAACGTCCTGACTTTC
j_gene: TRBJ1-6; abundance: once; d_gene: -; v_gene: TRBV15; CDR3aa: CATSRGVGLINSPLHF; CDR3nt: TGTGCCACCAGCAGAGGAGTGGGACTGATTAATTCACCCCTCCACTTT
j_gene: TRBJ1-2; abundance: -; d_gene: TRBD1; v_gene: TRBV5-1; CDR3aa: CASSYGGTASYGYTF; CDR3nt: TGCGCCAGCAGCTATGGGGGGACAGCTTCCTATGGCTACACCTTC
j_gene: TRBJ1-6; abundance: few; d_gene: -; v_gene: TRBV3-1/TRBV3-2; CDR3aa: CASSQRRGAYNSPLHF; CDR3nt: TGTGCCAGCAGCCAGCGGAGGGGAGCCTATAATTCACCCCTCCACTTT
j_gene: TRBJ2-1; abundance: -; d_gene: -; v_gene: TRBV7-9; CDR3aa: CASSPRRGSGDTYNEQFF; CDR3nt: TGTGCCAGCAGCCCCAGAAGGGGTAGCGGTGATACCTACAATGAGCAGTTCTTC
j_gene: TRBJ1-2; abundance: -; d_gene: -; v_gene: TRBV27; CDR3aa: CASRPTGNHGYTF; CDR3nt: TGTGCCAGCAGACCCACAGGGAACCATGGCTACACCTTC
j_gene: TRBJ1-4; abundance: -; d_gene: -; v_gene: TRBV21-1; CDR3aa: CASGPDTVGQASTLPTNEKLFF; CDR3nt: TGTGCCAGCGGCCCAGATACCGTGGGACAGGCGTCAACTTTGCCGACTAATGAAAAACTGTTTTTT
j_gene: TRBJ1-6; abundance: -; d_gene: -; v_gene: TRBV30; CDR3aa: CAWSGPGVESPLHF; CDR3nt: TGTGCCTGGAGTGGACCGGGGGTGGAATCACCCCTCCACTTT
j_gene: TRBJ1-2; abundance: -; d_gene: -; v_gene: TRBV6-5; CDR3aa: CASSLAPRRNYGYTF; CDR3nt: TGTGCCAGCAGCTTAGCTCCCCGGAGGAACTATGGCTACACCTTC
j_gene: TRBJ1-1; abundance: -; d_gene: -; v_gene: TRBV10-3; CDR3aa: CAISEPSDYTEAFF; CDR3nt: TGTGCCATCAGTGAGCCCTCAGACTACACTGAAGCTTTCTTT
j_gene: TRBJ1-1; abundance: -; d_gene: -; v_gene: TRBV6-6; CDR3aa: CASGRWAGLGENTEAFF; CDR3nt: TGTGCCAGCGGACGATGGGCAGGGCTTGGGGAAAACACTGAAGCTTTCTTT
j_gene: TRBJ1-2; abundance: -; d_gene: TRBD1; v_gene: TRBV5-6; CDR3aa: CASSGTRDSYGYTF; CDR3nt: TGTGCCAGCAGCGGAACCCGGGACAGCTATGGCTACACCTTC
j_gene: TRBJ1-4; abundance: -; d_gene: -; v_gene: TRBV12-3/TRBV12-4; CDR3aa: CASSHELEEKLFF; CDR3nt: TGTGCCAGCAGCCACGAACTCGAAGAAAAACTGTTTTTT
j_gene: TRBJ1-6; abundance: -; d_gene: -; v_gene: TRBV19; CDR3aa: CASSTPGENSPLHF; CDR3nt: TGTGCCAGTAGTACGCCGGGGGAGAATTCACCCCTCCACTTT
j_gene: TRBJ2-1; abundance: once; d_gene: TRBD1; v_gene: TRBV11-3; CDR3aa: CASARQGARGNEQFF; CDR3nt: TGTGCCAGCGCCCGGCAGGGGGCTCGGGGCAATGAGCAGTTCTTC
j_gene: TRBJ1-3; abundance: -; d_gene: -; v_gene: TRBV7-2; CDR3aa: CASSLNSGAASGNTIYF; CDR3nt: TGTGCCAGCAGCTTGAATTCCGGCGCGGCCTCTGGAAACACCATATATTTT
j_gene: TRBJ1-6; abundance: -; d_gene: TRBD1; v_gene: TRBV2; CDR3aa: CASKPGQGDSPLHF; CDR3nt: TGTGCCAGCAAGCCGGGACAGGGGGATTCACCCCTCCACTTT
j_gene: TRBJ1-1; abundance: -; d_gene: -; v_gene: TRBV5-8; CDR3aa: CASSPTGGNTEAFF; CDR3nt: TGTGCCAGCAGCCCCACCGGGGGGAACACTGAAGCTTTCTTT
j_gene: TRBJ1-1; abundance: -; d_gene: -; v_gene: TRBV6-1; CDR3aa: CASSERAGTEAFF; CDR3nt: TGTGCCAGCAGTGAGAGGGCGGGCACTGAAGCTTTCTTT
j_gene: TRBJ1-4; abundance: -; d_gene: -; v_gene: TRBV4-1; CDR3aa: CASFNPGGRWDEKLFF; CDR3nt: TGCGCCAGCTTCAATCCCGGGGGGAGGTGGGATGAAAAACTGTTTTTT
j_gene: TRBJ2-2; abundance: -; d_gene: -; v_gene: TRBV5-4; CDR3aa: CASSLKGAGELFF; CDR3nt: TGTGCCAGCAGCTTAAAGGGGGCCGGGGAGCTGTTTTTT
j_gene: TRBJ2-5; abundance: -; d_gene: -; v_gene: TRBV6-5; CDR3aa: CASLDSHGAQYF; CDR3nt: TGTGCCAGCCTCGACAGTCATGGGGCCCAGTACTTC
j_gene: TRBJ1-2; abundance: -; d_gene: -; v_gene: TRBV7-9; CDR3aa: CASSPFPEGYGYTF; CDR3nt: TGTGCCAGCAGCCCGTTCCCGGAGGGGTATGGCTACACCTTC
j_gene: TRBJ2-1; abundance: -; d_gene: TRBD2; v_gene: TRBV5-4; CDR3aa: CASSPRAGGNNEQFF; CDR3nt: TGTGCCAGCAGCCCGCGGGCGGGGGGAAACAATGAGCAGTTCTTC
j_gene: TRBJ2-7; abundance: -; d_gene: -; v_gene: TRBV13; CDR3aa: CASTLRSTPAYRGYEQYF; CDR3nt: TGTGCCAGCACCTTAAGGAGTACGCCGGCTTATCGGGGGTACGAGCAGTACTTC
j_gene: TRBJ1-5; abundance: -; d_gene: -; v_gene: TRBV6-5; CDR3aa: CASSYPDRIGQPQHF; CDR3nt: TGTGCCAGCAGTTACCCCGACAGAATTGGTCAGCCCCAGCATTTT
j_gene: TRBJ1-2; abundance: -; d_gene: -; v_gene: TRBV12-3/TRBV12-4; CDR3aa: CASSLGAFYGYTF; CDR3nt: TGTGCCAGCAGTTTAGGGGCCTTCTATGGCTACACCTTC
j_gene: TRBJ1-2; abundance: -; d_gene: -; v_gene: TRBV19; CDR3aa: CASSMVPGDSGGYTF; CDR3nt: TGTGCCAGTAGTATGGTACCGGGAGACTCTGGTGGCTACACCTTC
j_gene: TRBJ2-2; abundance: few; d_gene: -; v_gene: TRBV11-1; CDR3aa: CASSLGRQMTGELFF; CDR3nt: TGTGCCAGCAGCTTAGGGCGACAGATGACCGGGGAGCTGTTTTTT
j_gene: TRBJ1-4; abundance: -; d_gene: -; v_gene: TRBV2; CDR3aa: CASSEGQPTNEKLFF; CDR3nt: TGTGCCAGCAGTGAAGGACAGCCAACTAATGAAAAACTGTTTTTT